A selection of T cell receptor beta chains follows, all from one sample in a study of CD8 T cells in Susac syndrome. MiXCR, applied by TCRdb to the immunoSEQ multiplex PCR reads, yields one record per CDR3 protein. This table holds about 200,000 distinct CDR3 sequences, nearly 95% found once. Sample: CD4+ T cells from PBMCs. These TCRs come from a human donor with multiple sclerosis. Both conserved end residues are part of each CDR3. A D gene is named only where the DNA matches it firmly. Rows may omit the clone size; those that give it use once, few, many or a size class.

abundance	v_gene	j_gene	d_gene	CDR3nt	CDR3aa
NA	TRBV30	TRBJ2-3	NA	TGTGCCTGGAGTGTACAGGATACGCAGTATTTT	CAWSVQDTQYF
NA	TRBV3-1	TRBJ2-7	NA	TGTGCCAGCAGCCAGTTCTACGAATACGAGCAGTACTTC	CASSQFYEYEQYF
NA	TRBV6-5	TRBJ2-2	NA	TGTGCCAGTGGGGACGATAATACCGGGGAGCTGTTTTTT	CASGDDNTGELFF
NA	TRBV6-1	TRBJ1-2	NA	TGTGCCAGCAGTCAACCAGGGACCTATGGCTACACCTTC	CASSQPGTYGYTF
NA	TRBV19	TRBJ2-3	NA	TGTGCCAGTAGCCCCCGCACAGATACGCAGTATTTT	CASSPRTDTQYF
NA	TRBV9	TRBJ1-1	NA	TGTGCCAGCAGCGTAGACGGACAGCAGAACACTGAAGCTTTCTTT	CASSVDGQQNTEAFF
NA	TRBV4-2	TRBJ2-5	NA	TGTGCCAGCAGCCAAGATTGGGAACCAAATACCCCGACTACGGGGCCCCAGTACTTC	CASSQDWEPNTPTTGPQYF
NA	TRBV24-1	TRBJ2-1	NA	TGTGCCACTGGTCCCGGGGGCGTGTACAATGAGCAGTTCTTC	CATGPGGVYNEQFF
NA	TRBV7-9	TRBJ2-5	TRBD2	TGTGCCAGCAGCTCCACGGGGGGAGAGACCCAGTACTTC	CASSSTGGETQYF
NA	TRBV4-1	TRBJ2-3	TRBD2	TGCGCCAGCAGCCAAGATGAAGCGGGAGGGCTGGCAGATACGCAGTATTTT	CASSQDEAGGLADTQYF
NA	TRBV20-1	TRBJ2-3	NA	TGCAGTGGGGTACAAAATACGCAGTATTTT	CSGVQNTQYF
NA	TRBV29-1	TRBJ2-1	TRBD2	TGCAGTTCAACCGGGACTAGTTGGTACAATGAGCAGTTCTTC	CSSTGTSWYNEQFF
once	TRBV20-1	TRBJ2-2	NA	TGCAGTGCTAGTCCCGGATCGAGCGGGGAGCTGTTTTTT	CSASPGSSGELFF
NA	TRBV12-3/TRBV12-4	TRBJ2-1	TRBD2	TGTGCCAGCAGTCCTGGCGGGGGGGCTGGTGAGCAGTTCTTC	CASSPGGGAGEQFF
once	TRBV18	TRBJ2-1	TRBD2	TGTGCCAGCTCACCTCCGGGGGGGGGCCGCTACAATGAGCAGTTCTTC	CASSPPGGGRYNEQFF
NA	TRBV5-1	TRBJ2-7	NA	TGCGCCAGCAGCCCATGGGCAGGGCCCGAGCAGTACTTC	CASSPWAGPEQYF
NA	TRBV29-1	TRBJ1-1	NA	TGCAGCGTTGAAGGCGGTTCTGGGGCTAGAACTGAAGCTTTCTTT	CSVEGGSGARTEAFF
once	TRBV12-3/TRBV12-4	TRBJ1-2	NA	TGTGCCAGCAGCCGCCGGGACAGCTACACCTTC	CASSRRDSYTF
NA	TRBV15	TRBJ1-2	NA	TGTGCCACCAGCAGAGGGCAGGGTGGCTATGGCTACACCTTC	CATSRGQGGYGYTF
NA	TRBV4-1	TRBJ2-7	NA	TGCGCCAGCAGCCAACCGGGGGTAGGGACCTACGAGCAGTACTTC	CASSQPGVGTYEQYF
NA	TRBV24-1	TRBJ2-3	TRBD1	TGTGCCACCAGTGAGGCCCGACGGGACAGGGGGTTGGATACGCAGTATTTT	CATSEARRDRGLDTQYF
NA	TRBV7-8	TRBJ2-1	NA	TGTGCCAGCAGCTCCCAGAAGGGGCGACAGGTGCAGTTCTTC	CASSSQKGRQVQFF
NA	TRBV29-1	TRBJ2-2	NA	TGCAGCGTTGAAGATCGGGTGAACACCGGGGAGCTGTTTTTT	CSVEDRVNTGELFF
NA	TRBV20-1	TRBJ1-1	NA	TGCAGTGCTCTAGGAGACACTGAAGCTTTCTTT	CSALGDTEAFF
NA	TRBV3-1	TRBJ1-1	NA	TGTGCCAGCAGCCCGCATTCTGGGAACACTGAAGCTTTCTTT	CASSPHSGNTEAFF
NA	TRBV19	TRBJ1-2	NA	TGTGCCAGTAGTCGAAGTAGAAACTATGGCTACACCTTC	CASSRSRNYGYTF
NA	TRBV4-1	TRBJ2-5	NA	TGCGCCAGCAGCCAAAACCACGCCCAAGAGACCCAGTACTTC	CASSQNHAQETQYF
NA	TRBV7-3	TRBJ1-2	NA	TGTGCCAGCAGTTCGAACGGACACGGCTACACCTTC	CASSSNGHGYTF
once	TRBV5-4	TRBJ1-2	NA	TGTGCCAGCAGCTTGGGCGGCACGGGGGACACCTTC	CASSLGGTGDTF
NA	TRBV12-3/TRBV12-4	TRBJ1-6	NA	TGTGCCAGCAGTTCCAGGGGATTACATAATTCACCCCTCCACTTT	CASSSRGLHNSPLHF
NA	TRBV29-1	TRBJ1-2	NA	TGCAGCGTTGACAGAGCTAACTATGGCTACACCTTC	CSVDRANYGYTF
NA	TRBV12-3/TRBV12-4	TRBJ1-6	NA	TGTGCCAGCAGTTTAACTACGAGGGGCCATTCACCCCTCCACTTT	CASSLTTRGHSPLHF
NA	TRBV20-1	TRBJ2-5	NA	TGCAGTGCTAGTCAGGGGATGGAGACCCAGTACTTC	CSASQGMETQYF
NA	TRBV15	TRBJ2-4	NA	TGTGCCACCAGCAGGAGTGCCGTAGCCAAAAACATTCAGTACTTC	CATSRSAVAKNIQYF
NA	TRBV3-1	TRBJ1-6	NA	TGTGCCAGCAGCCAAGAACGAGGTTCACCCCTCCACTTT	CASSQERGSPLHF
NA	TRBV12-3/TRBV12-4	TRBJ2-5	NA	TGTGCCAGCAGTTTACCAGGGTATGAGACCCAGTACTTC	CASSLPGYETQYF
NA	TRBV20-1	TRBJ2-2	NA	TGCAGTGCTAGACAGGGGACCCCGAACACCGGGGAGCTGTTTTTT	CSARQGTPNTGELFF
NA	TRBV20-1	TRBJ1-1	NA	TGCAGTGCTAGTGGTACTGAAGCTTTCTTT	CSASGTEAFF
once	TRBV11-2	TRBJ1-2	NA	TGTGCCAGCAGCTGGGGCTCTCCTCCCAACTATGGCTACACCTTC	CASSWGSPPNYGYTF
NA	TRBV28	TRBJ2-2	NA	TGTGCCACCATAAAGGGGGACACCGGGGAGCTGTTTTTT	CATIKGDTGELFF
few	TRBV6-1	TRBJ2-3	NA	TGTGCCAGCCGTCAGGGAAGCACAGATACGCAGTATTTT	CASRQGSTDTQYF